The T cell receptor beta chain under discussion was sequenced for a study of T cell repertoires in cytomegalovirus infection (dated by TCRdb to about 2019). Study-level background: The peptide stimulations were aimed at well-studied HLA-B-restricted epitopes as well as recently identified HLA-C-restricted CMV epitopes, whose presentation resists viral immunomodulation. Donor HLA type was relevant to the analysis, because carriage of CMV infection together with the matching HLA type was indicated by public TCR beta signatures.

The sample was run on an Illumina HiSeq 1500. The raw public reads went through TCRdb reprocessing: fastp at Q25, MiXCR clone calling, in-frame beta chains kept. A single entry per CDR3 protein holds the most common genes and DNA from its merged rows. This sample lists some 20,000 distinct CDR3 sequences; around two fifths were detected once. 94% of the sample goes to the ten largest clones. The paper as a whole reports these results and caveats: In both this cohort and an independent cohort of 350 to 400 donors, the cumulative frequency of public TCR beta family members distinguished carriers of CMV infection plus the relevant HLA type. The ex vivo response was dominated by HLA-C-restricted CMV-specific TCR beta clonotypes, which also provided the single most frequent clonotype in two of eight donors.

Concerning this clonotype: Its specific antigen is unknown. The record has no base qualities; no much larger clone is one base away.

The sample's treatment or condition label is to be understood as: in vitro stimulation with specific CMV peptide epitopes to enrich CMV-specific T cells. Sample: CD8+ T cells from cultured PBMCs, taken from culture after CMV antigen stimulation. The clonotype originates from a human donor in good health (CMV status not recorded). Some clones in this sample may be carry-over from other donors' samples.

The CDR3 protein is CASSLRLRKGASEKLFF. The nucleotide sequence reads TGTGCCAGCAGTCTCCGACTCCGGAAGGGGGCGAGTGAAAAACTGTTTTTT. The receptor chain draws on TRBV12-3 or TRBV12-4 and TRBJ1-4, and TRBD1 aligns with 7 junction nucleotides. Clipping removes 5 bases from V and 7 bases from J, with 16 as the unmatched junction base count. The CDR3 has 17 amino acids, counting the end cysteine and phenylalanine. Only CDR3 DNA remains: 51 bases, in frame from the first base.